A selection of T cell receptor beta chains follows, all from one sample in a study of PD-L1 blockade in urothelial cancer. Clones were read by immunoSEQ multiplex PCR, and TCRdb kept only the in-frame ones, dropping some. This sample has under 40,000 clones; around nine tenths occur once, and the top ten carry approximately 8.8%. This specimen was PBMCs, taken around atezolizumab (anti-PD-L1) treatment. These receptors all stem from a man between 65 and 85 years old with urothelial cancer. The CDR3 runs from the conserved cysteine through the conserved F or W. Each record gives: J gene, V gene, D gene, clone size, CDR3 protein, CDR3 DNA. The D gene is left open where the match is weak. For some rows the clone size is stated as once, few or many, or as a class when expanded; others skip it.

J: TRBJ1-1; V: TRBV6-5; D: TRBD1; size: .; CDR3: CASSYFGQAKTEAFF; DNA: TGTGCCAGCAGTTATTTCGGACAGGCGAAGACTGAAGCTTTCTTT
J: TRBJ1-4; V: TRBV5-1; D: TRBD1; size: .; CDR3: CASSNTGATNEKLFF; DNA: TGCGCCAGCAGCAACACAGGGGCAACTAATGAAAAACTGTTTTTT
J: TRBJ1-1; V: TRBV5-4; D: .; size: .; CDR3: CASSSSAGLNTEAFF; DNA: TGTGCCAGCAGTTCGAGCGCTGGCCTGAACACTGAAGCTTTCTTT
J: TRBJ2-7; V: TRBV9; D: TRBD2; size: .; CDR3: CASSAGLAEIYEQYF; DNA: TGTGCCAGCAGCGCCGGACTAGCGGAGATCTACGAGCAGTACTTC
J: TRBJ2-1; V: TRBV4-1; D: .; size: .; CDR3: CASSSEGQGGEQFF; DNA: TGCGCCAGCAGCTCCGAAGGGCAGGGCGGTGAGCAGTTCTTC
J: TRBJ2-7; V: TRBV5-1; D: TRBD1; size: once; CDR3: CASSPGTVSFYEQYF; DNA: TGCGCCAGCAGCCCCGGGACAGTTTCATTCTACGAGCAGTACTTC
J: TRBJ2-3; V: TRBV5-1; D: .; size: .; CDR3: CASSWAGRSDTQYF; DNA: TGCGCCAGCAGCTGGGCAGGGCGCTCAGATACGCAGTATTTT
J: TRBJ2-3; V: TRBV28; D: .; size: .; CDR3: CASSTAGLRTDTQYF; DNA: TGTGCCAGCAGTACTGCGGGACTCCGCACAGATACGCAGTATTTT
J: TRBJ2-5; V: TRBV5-1; D: .; size: .; CDR3: CASSLAPGEGETQYF; DNA: TGCGCCAGCAGCTTGGCGCCAGGGGAGGGAGAGACCCAGTACTTC
J: TRBJ2-2; V: TRBV5-8; D: .; size: .; CDR3: CASSPTRTNTGELFF; DNA: TGTGCCAGCAGCCCAACGCGGACGAACACCGGGGAGCTGTTTTTT
J: TRBJ2-2; V: TRBV18; D: .; size: few; CDR3: CASSPRRGNTGELFF; DNA: TGTGCCAGCTCACCACGACGGGGGAACACCGGGGAGCTGTTTTTT
J: TRBJ2-1; V: TRBV7-9; D: .; size: .; CDR3: CASSKGSESYNEQFF; DNA: TGTGCCAGCAGCAAGGGGTCGGAGTCCTACAATGAGCAGTTCTTC
J: TRBJ1-1; V: TRBV6-6; D: .; size: .; CDR3: CASSYVRETEAFF; DNA: TGTGCCAGCAGTTACGTCAGGGAAACTGAAGCTTTCTTT
J: TRBJ2-3; V: TRBV9; D: TRBD1; size: .; CDR3: CASSVVGQGLTDTQYF; DNA: TGTGCCAGCAGCGTAGTAGGACAGGGTTTAACAGATACGCAGTATTTT
J: TRBJ2-7; V: TRBV6-1; D: TRBD1; size: .; CDR3: CASSKDRASYEQYF; DNA: TGTGCCAGCAGTAAGGACAGGGCCTCCTACGAGCAGTACTTC
J: TRBJ2-7; V: TRBV11-2; D: .; size: few; CDR3: CASSFPTVGREQYF; DNA: TGTGCCAGCAGCTTTCCAACCGTGGGGAGGGAGCAGTACTTC
J: TRBJ2-7; V: TRBV11-2; D: .; size: .; CDR3: CASSLVEGGYEQYF; DNA: TGTGCCAGCAGCTTAGTTGAGGGAGGCTACGAGCAGTACTTC
J: TRBJ1-1; V: TRBV6-1; D: TRBD1; size: .; CDR3: CASNPRDSLEAFF; DNA: TGTGCCAGCAACCCCCGGGACAGTCTCGAAGCTTTCTTT
J: TRBJ2-1; V: TRBV29-1; D: TRBD1; size: .; CDR3: CSVGRTGGGHEQFF; DNA: TGCAGCGTCGGACGGACAGGGGGTGGACATGAGCAGTTCTTC
J: TRBJ2-7; V: TRBV6-4; D: TRBD2; size: .; CDR3: CASQLRLAGGNEQYF; DNA: TGTGCCTCCCAACTACGACTAGCGGGAGGGAACGAGCAGTACTTC
J: TRBJ2-5; V: TRBV6-1; D: TRBD2; size: .; CDR3: CASSVTSGKETQYF; DNA: TGTGCCAGCAGTGTTACTAGCGGCAAAGAGACCCAGTACTTC
J: TRBJ2-7; V: TRBV27; D: .; size: .; CDR3: CASSHGGKYEQYF; DNA: TGTGCCAGCAGTCATGGCGGGAAATACGAGCAGTACTTC
J: TRBJ2-7; V: TRBV5-1; D: TRBD2; size: .; CDR3: CASSERTSGPYEQYF; DNA: TGCGCCAGCAGCGAGCGGACTAGCGGCCCTTACGAGCAGTACTTC
J: TRBJ2-1; V: TRBV7-9; D: TRBD2; size: .; CDR3: CASSLVGASGVYNEQFF; DNA: TGTGCCAGCAGCTTAGTAGGGGCTAGCGGCGTTTACAATGAGCAGTTCTTC
J: TRBJ2-2; V: TRBV4-2; D: .; size: .; CDR3: CASSQESAPGGGELFF; DNA: TGTGCCAGCAGCCAAGAAAGTGCCCCCGGAGGCGGGGAGCTGTTTTTT
J: TRBJ2-3; V: TRBV21-1; D: .; size: .; CDR3: CASSTIQGSTDTQYF; DNA: TGTGCCAGCAGCACAATACAGGGGAGCACAGATACGCAGTATTTT
J: TRBJ2-1; V: TRBV5-1; D: TRBD2; size: .; CDR3: CASSSGLAFNEQFF; DNA: TGCGCCAGCAGCTCGGGACTAGCCTTCAATGAGCAGTTCTTC
J: TRBJ2-7; V: TRBV25-1; D: .; size: .; CDR3: CATQINSYEQYF; DNA: TGTGCCACCCAAATCAACTCCTACGAGCAGTACTTC
J: TRBJ2-2; V: TRBV10-1; D: TRBD2; size: .; CDR3: CASSEPGLAGATGELFF; DNA: TGCGCCAGCAGTGAGCCGGGACTGGCGGGAGCTACCGGGGAGCTGTTTTTT
J: TRBJ2-2; V: TRBV6-6; D: .; size: .; CDR3: CASSRLDSLTGELFF; DNA: TGTGCCAGCAGTCGCCTGGACAGTCTCACCGGGGAGCTGTTTTTT
J: TRBJ2-3; V: TRBV5-1; D: .; size: .; CDR3: CASSLDRDLTDTQYF; DNA: TGCGCCAGCAGCTTGGACAGGGACCTCACAGATACGCAGTATTTT
J: TRBJ1-4; V: TRBV5-4; D: .; size: .; CDR3: CASSLDQGSEKLFF; DNA: TGTGCCAGCAGCTTGGACCAGGGGAGTGAAAAACTGTTTTTT
J: TRBJ2-7; V: TRBV7-3; D: TRBD1; size: .; CDR3: CASRSRQGQDYEQYF; DNA: TGTGCCAGCAGGTCAAGACAGGGCCAAGACTACGAGCAGTACTTC
J: TRBJ2-7; V: TRBV6-6; D: .; size: few; CDR3: CASSGPNEQYF; DNA: TGTGCCAGCAGTGGCCCAAACGAGCAGTACTTC
J: TRBJ2-6; V: TRBV4-2; D: .; size: .; CDR3: CASSQDPSINVLTF; DNA: TGTGCCAGCAGCCAAGATCCTAGCATCAACGTCCTGACTTTC
J: TRBJ2-2; V: TRBV28; D: TRBD1; size: .; CDR3: CASDRGRGELFF; DNA: TGTGCCAGCGACAGGGGGCGCGGGGAGCTGTTTTTT
J: TRBJ1-1; V: TRBV6-6; D: .; size: few; CDR3: CASSLNREKAFF; DNA: TGTGCCAGCAGTTTAAACAGGGAGAAAGCTTTCTTT
J: TRBJ1-1; V: TRBV7-9; D: .; size: once; CDR3: CASSPAGQMNTEAFF; DNA: TGTGCCAGCAGCCCGGCAGGACAGATGAACACTGAAGCTTTCTTT
J: TRBJ1-1; V: TRBV27; D: .; size: .; CDR3: CASSLKGAEAFF; DNA: TGTGCCAGCAGTTTAAAGGGGGCTGAAGCTTTCTTT
J: TRBJ2-3; V: TRBV6-1; D: .; size: .; CDR3: CASRPRRHTDTQYF; DNA: TGTGCCAGCAGACCTCGCAGGCACACAGATACGCAGTATTTT
J: TRBJ2-7; V: TRBV5-1; D: TRBD2; size: .; CDR3: CASAPGTSGRYEQYF; DNA: TGCGCCAGCGCCCCAGGGACTAGCGGGAGGTACGAGCAGTACTTC
J: TRBJ2-1; V: TRBV7-6; D: TRBD2; size: .; CDR3: CASSLATSGGYNEQFF; DNA: TGTGCCAGCAGCTTAGCGACTAGCGGGGGCTACAATGAGCAGTTCTTC
J: TRBJ2-5; V: TRBV5-4; D: .; size: .; CDR3: CASSLAGGETQYF; DNA: TGTGCCAGCAGCTTGGCGGGGGGCGAGACCCAGTACTTC
J: TRBJ2-3; V: TRBV9; D: .; size: .; CDR3: CASSVGAGSDTQYF; DNA: TGTGCCAGCAGCGTAGGGGCTGGTTCGGATACGCAGTATTTT
J: TRBJ1-5; V: TRBV11-2; D: TRBD1; size: .; CDR3: CASSLDRGGNQPQHF; DNA: TGTGCCAGCAGCTTAGACAGGGGGGGCAATCAGCCCCAGCATTTT
J: TRBJ2-7; V: TRBV7-8; D: TRBD2; size: .; CDR3: CASGSQGKLAGGDYEQYF; DNA: TGTGCCAGCGGATCACAGGGGAAACTAGCGGGAGGGGATTACGAGCAGTACTTC
J: TRBJ2-2; V: TRBV2; D: TRBD2; size: .; CDR3: CASIRLAGGNIAGELFF; DNA: TGTGCCAGCATCAGACTAGCGGGAGGGAATATCGCCGGGGAGCTGTTTTTT
J: TRBJ2-4; V: TRBV5-6; D: .; size: .; CDR3: CASSLGGQRLLAKNIQYF; DNA: TGTGCCAGCAGCTTGGGAGGCCAGCGGCTCCTAGCCAAAAACATTCAGTACTTC
J: TRBJ2-1; V: TRBV29-1; D: .; size: few; CDR3: CSEGGSGYNEQFF; DNA: TGCAGCGAAGGAGGATCCGGGTACAATGAGCAGTTCTTC
J: TRBJ2-7; V: TRBV19; D: .; size: .; CDR3: CASSIAGNPYEQYF; DNA: TGTGCCAGTAGTATCGCAGGGAACCCCTACGAGCAGTACTTC
J: TRBJ1-5; V: TRBV5-1; D: .; size: .; CDR3: CASSLGGLDQPQHF; DNA: TGCGCCAGCAGCTTGGGAGGGTTAGATCAGCCCCAGCATTTT
J: TRBJ2-2; V: TRBV7-9; D: .; size: .; CDR3: CASSLDSRTGELFF; DNA: TGTGCCAGCAGCTTAGATTCCAGGACCGGGGAGCTGTTTTTT
J: TRBJ1-5; V: TRBV19; D: .; size: once; CDR3: CASSMGRPNSNQPQHF; DNA: TGTGCCAGTAGTATGGGCAGGCCCAATAGCAATCAGCCCCAGCATTTT
J: TRBJ1-2; V: TRBV6-6; D: TRBD1; size: .; CDR3: CASSEPKGAGYGYTF; DNA: TGTGCCAGCAGTGAGCCGAAGGGGGCTGGATATGGCTACACCTTC
J: TRBJ2-2; V: TRBV7-9; D: TRBD1; size: .; CDR3: CASSLKVRTGNGGELFF; DNA: TGTGCCAGCAGCTTGAAAGTCCGGACAGGGAACGGAGGGGAGCTGTTTTTT
J: TRBJ1-1; V: TRBV7-9; D: .; size: .; CDR3: CASSLPGVEAFF; DNA: TGTGCCAGCAGCTTACCGGGGGTGGAAGCTTTCTTT
J: TRBJ2-7; V: TRBV7-8; D: .; size: .; CDR3: CASGPVGAYEQYF; DNA: TGTGCCAGCGGGCCGGTGGGAGCCTACGAGCAGTACTTC
J: TRBJ2-7; V: TRBV10-3; D: TRBD1; size: .; CDR3: CASWGQGSVEQYF; DNA: TGTGCCTCATGGGGACAGGGTTCGGTCGAGCAGTACTTC
J: TRBJ1-1; V: TRBV10-3; D: .; size: .; CDR3: CAIMAALNTEAFF; DNA: TGTGCCATCATGGCGGCATTGAACACTGAAGCTTTCTTT